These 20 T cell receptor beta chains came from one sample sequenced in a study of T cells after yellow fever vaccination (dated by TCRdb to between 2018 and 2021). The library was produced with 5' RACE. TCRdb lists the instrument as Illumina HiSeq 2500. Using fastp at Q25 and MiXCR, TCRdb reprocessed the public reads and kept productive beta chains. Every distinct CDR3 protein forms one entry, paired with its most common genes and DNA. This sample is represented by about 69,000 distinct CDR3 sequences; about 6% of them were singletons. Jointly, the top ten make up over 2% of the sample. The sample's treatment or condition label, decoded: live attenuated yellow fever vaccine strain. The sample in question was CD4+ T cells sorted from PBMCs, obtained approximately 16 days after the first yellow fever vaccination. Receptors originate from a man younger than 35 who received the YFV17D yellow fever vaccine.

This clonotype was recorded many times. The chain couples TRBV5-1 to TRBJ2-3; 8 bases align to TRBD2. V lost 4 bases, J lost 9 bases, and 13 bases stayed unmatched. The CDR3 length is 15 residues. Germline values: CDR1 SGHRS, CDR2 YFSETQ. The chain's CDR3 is CASSPRGAGGDTQYF. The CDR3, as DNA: TGCGCCAGCAGCCCGAGGGGGGCGGGAGGCGACACGCAGTATTTT.

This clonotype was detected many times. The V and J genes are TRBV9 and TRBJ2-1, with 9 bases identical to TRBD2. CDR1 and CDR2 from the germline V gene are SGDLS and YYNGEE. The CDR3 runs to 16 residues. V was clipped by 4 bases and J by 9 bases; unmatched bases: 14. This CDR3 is CASSSLPAGGHTEQFF. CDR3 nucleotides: TGTGCCAGCAGCTCTCTCCCTGCGGGGGGGCATACTGAGCAGTTCTTC.

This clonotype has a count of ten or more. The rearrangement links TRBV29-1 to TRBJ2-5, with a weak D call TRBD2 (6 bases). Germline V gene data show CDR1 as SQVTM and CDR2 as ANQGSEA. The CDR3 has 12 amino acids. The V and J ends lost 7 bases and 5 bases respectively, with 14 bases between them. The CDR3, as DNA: TGCAGCGGATACGATGGGGGGGAGACCCAGTACTTC. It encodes CSGYDGGETQYF.

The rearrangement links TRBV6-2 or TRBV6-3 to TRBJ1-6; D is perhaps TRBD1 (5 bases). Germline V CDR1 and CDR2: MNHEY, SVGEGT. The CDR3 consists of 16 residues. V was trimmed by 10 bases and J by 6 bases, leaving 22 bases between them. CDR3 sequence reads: CATAGTGRPPNSPLHF. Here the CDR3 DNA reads TGTGCCACCGCCGGGACCGGCAGGCCGCCTAATTCACCCCTCCACTTT.

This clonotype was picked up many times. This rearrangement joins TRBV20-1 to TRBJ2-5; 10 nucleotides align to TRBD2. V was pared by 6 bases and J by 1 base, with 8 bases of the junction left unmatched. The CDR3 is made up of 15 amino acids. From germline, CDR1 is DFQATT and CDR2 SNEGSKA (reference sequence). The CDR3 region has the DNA TGCAGTGCCCTTGGACTAGCGGAGTTCCAAGAGACCCAGTACTTC. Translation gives CSALGLAEFQETQYF.

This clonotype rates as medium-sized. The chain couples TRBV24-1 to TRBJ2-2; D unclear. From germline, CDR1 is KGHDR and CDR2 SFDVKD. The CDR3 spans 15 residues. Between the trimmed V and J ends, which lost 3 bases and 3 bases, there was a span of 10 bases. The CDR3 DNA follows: TGTGCCACCAGTGATACCCGGGCCGACACCGGGGAGCTGTTTTTT. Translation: CATSDTRADTGELFF.

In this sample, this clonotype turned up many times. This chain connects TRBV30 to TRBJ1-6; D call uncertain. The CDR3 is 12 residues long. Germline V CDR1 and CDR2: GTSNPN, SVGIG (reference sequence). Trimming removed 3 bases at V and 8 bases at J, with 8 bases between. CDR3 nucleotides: TGTGCCTGGAGGACGGGCCATTCACCCCTCCACTTT. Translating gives CAWRTGHSPLHF. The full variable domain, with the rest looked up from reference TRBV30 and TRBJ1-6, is SQTIHQWPATLVQPVGSPLSLECTVEGTSNPNLYWYRQAAGRGLQLLFYSVGIGQISSEVPQNLSASRPQDRQFILSSKKLLLSDSGFYLCAWRTGHSPLHFGNGTRLTVT.

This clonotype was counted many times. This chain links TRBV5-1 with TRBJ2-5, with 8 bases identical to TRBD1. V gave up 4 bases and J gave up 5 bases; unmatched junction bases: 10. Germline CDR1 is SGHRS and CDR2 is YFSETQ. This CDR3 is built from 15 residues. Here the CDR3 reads CASSPRQGRKETQYF. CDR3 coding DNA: TGCGCCAGCAGCCCGAGACAGGGGAGAAAGGAGACCCAGTACTTC. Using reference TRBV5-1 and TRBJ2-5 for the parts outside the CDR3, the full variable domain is KAGVTQTPRYLIKTRGQQVTLSCSPISGHRSVSWYQQTPGQGLQFLFEYFSETQRNKGNFPGRFSGRQFSNSRSEMNVSTLELGDSALYLCASSPRQGRKETQYFGPGTRLLVL.

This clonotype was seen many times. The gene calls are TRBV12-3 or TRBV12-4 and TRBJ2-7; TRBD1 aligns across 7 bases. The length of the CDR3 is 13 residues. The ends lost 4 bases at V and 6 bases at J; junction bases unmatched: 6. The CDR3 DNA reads TGTGCCAGCAGTTCTCACAGGGGAACCGAGCAGTACGTC. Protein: CASSSHRGTEQYV.

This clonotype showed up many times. This CDR3 is CASSFFEANTGELFF. The CDR3 region has the DNA TGTGCCAGCAGTTTTTTTGAGGCGAACACCGGGGAGCTGTTTTTT. V gene TRBV12-3 or TRBV12-4 combines with J gene TRBJ2-2; the D is unclear. The V gene lost 3 bases and the J gene lost 0 bases, with 8 bases spanning the gap. This CDR3 contains 15 residues.

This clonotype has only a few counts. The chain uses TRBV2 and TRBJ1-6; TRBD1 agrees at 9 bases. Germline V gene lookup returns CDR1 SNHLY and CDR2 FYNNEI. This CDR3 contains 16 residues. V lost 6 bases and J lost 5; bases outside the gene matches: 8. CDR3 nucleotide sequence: TGTGCCAGCAGCCAGACAGGGGGACTAAATAATTCACCCCTCCACTTT. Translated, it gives CASSQTGGLNNSPLHF. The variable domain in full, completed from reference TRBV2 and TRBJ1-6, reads EPEVTQTPSHQVTQMGQEVILRCVPISNHLYFYWYRQILGQKVEFLVSFYNNEISEKSEIFDDQFSVERPDGSNFTLKIRSTKLEDSAMYFCASSQTGGLNNSPLHFGNGTRLTVT.

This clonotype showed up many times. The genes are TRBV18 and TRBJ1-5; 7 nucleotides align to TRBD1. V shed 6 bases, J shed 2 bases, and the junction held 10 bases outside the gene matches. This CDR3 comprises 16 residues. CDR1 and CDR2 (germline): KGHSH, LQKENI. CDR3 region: CASSRGQERGNQPQHF. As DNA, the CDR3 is TGTGCCAGCTCGAGAGGACAGGAGAGAGGCAATCAGCCCCAGCATTTT.

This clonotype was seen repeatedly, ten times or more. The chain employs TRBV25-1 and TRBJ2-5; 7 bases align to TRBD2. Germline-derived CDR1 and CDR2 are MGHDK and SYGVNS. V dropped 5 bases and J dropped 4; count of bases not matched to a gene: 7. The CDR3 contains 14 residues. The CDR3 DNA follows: TGTGCCAGCAGTTCGTCTAGCGGAGTAGAGACCCAGTACTTC. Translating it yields CASSSSSGVETQYF.

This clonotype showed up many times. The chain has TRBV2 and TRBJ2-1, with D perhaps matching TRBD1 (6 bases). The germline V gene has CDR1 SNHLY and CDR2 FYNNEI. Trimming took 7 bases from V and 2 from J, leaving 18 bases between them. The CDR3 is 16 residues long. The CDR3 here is CASKEVGGRPYNEQFF. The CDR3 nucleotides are TGTGCCAGCAAGGAGGTAGGGGGTCGACCCTACAATGAGCAGTTCTTC.

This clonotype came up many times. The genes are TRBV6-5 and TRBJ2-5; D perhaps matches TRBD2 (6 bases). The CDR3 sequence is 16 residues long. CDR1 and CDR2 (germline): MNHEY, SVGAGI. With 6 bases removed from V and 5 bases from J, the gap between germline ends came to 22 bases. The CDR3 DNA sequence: TGTGCCAGCAGAGCTCGCCCCGGGGGTCTTGGGGAGACCCAGTACTTC. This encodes CASRARPGGLGETQYF.

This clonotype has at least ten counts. The chain's CDR3 is CASHSLARVRGEQFF. CDR3 coding DNA: TGTGCCAGCCATTCCCTAGCGAGGGTGAGGGGTGAGCAGTTCTTC. This chain uses TRBV28 with TRBJ2-1; tentatively, D is TRBD2 (6 bases). CDR3 size: 15 residues. In germline, CDR1 is MDHEN, CDR2 SYDVKM. Trimming shortened V by 8 bases and J by 9 bases, and 23 bases separated the two germline ends. The whole variable domain, remainder taken from reference TRBV28 and TRBJ2-1, is DVKVTQSSRYLVKRTGEKVFLECVQDMDHENMFWYRQDPGLGLRLIYFSYDVKMKEKGDIPEGYSVSREKKERFSLILESASTNQTSMYLCASHSLARVRGEQFFGPGTRLTVL.

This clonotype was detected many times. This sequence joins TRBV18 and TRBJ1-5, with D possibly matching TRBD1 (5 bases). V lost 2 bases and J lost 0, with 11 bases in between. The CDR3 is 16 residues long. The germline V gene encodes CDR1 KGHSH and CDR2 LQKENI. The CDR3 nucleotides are TGTGCCAGCTCACCATCGACAGTAAATAGCAATCAGCCCCAGCATTTT. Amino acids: CASSPSTVNSNQPQHF.

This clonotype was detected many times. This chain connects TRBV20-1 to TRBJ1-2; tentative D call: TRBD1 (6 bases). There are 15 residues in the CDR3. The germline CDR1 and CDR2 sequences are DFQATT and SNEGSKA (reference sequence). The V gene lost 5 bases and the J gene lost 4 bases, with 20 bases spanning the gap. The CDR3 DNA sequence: TGCAGTGCTGATACAGGGTCCGGGAAGAGCTATGGCTACACCTTC. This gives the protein CSADTGSGKSYGYTF.

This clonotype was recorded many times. Here the CDR3 reads CSAKDRGSQPQHF. CDR3 DNA: TGCAGTGCAAAGGACAGGGGTAGTCAGCCCCAGCATTTT. This chain joins TRBV20-1 and TRBJ1-5; 9 bases match TRBD1. Germline CDR1 DFQATT, CDR2 SNEGSKA (reference sequence). V was pared by 6 bases and J by 6 bases, with 6 bases of the junction left unmatched. The CDR3 runs 13 residues.

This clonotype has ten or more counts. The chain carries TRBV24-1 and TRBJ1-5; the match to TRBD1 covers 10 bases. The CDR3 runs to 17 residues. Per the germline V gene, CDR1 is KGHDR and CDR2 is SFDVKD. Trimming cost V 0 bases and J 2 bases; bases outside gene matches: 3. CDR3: CATSDLRDRGCNQPQHF. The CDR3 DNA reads TGTGCCACCAGTGATTTGCGGGACAGGGGCTGCAATCAGCCCCAGCATTTT.